This T cell receptor (beta chain) was found in a study of cytomegalovirus exposure and HLA in healthy donors. Overall study context: From about 179 million T cells, an earlier analysis saw 117 million unique TCR beta sequences.

Trimming took 1 base from V and 4 from J, leaving 6 bases between them. The CDR3 is made up of 13 amino acids. Germline loops: CDR1 SGHTA, CDR2 FQGTGA. The PCR ran on 60 Vbeta and 13 Jbeta primers. The method was immunoSEQ multiplex PCR; TCRdb's version includes in-frame clones alone and lacks a portion of them. Here the sample spans approximately 73,000 clones, 55% to 75% being singletons. The rearrangement uses TRBV7-3 and TRBJ2-3; D gene uncertain. The TCR sequence derives from a man aged 30 to 39 in good health and CMV-seropositive. The sample comprised PBMCs. The CDR3 sequence: CASSLRVSDTQYF. CDR3 nucleotide sequence: TGTGCCAGCAGCTTAAGAGTATCAGATACGCAGTATTTT.